This T cell receptor (beta chain) was found in a study of shared clonotypes between healthy human individuals. Clones were sequenced by immunoSEQ multiplex PCR, and TCRdb holds only the in-frame ones, with some missing. The top ten clones hold nearly 1.5% of a sample with 980,000 or so clones, around three quarters of them seen once. The CDR3 runs to 13 residues. Germline-derived CDR1 and CDR2 are SNHLY and FYNNEI. Trimming shortened V by 6 bases and J by 1 base, and 9 bases separated the two germline ends. The sample comprised memory CD4+ T cells sorted from blood. Documented subset: CD45RA-negative fraction. J is TRBJ2-5 and V is TRBV2, with a weak D call TRBD1 (6 bases). This sequence originates from a man younger than 35 in good health. CDR3 coding DNA: TGTGCCAGCAGGGGGGACACCCAAGAGACCCAGTACTTC. Its protein product is CASRGDTQETQYF.